This TCR beta chain was retrieved from a study of T cells in Graves' hyperthyroidism and ophthalmopathy. TCR beta CDR3 regions were amplified from RNA. First-round RT-PCR targeting the TCR CDR3 was performed with the HTBI primer set. Each CDR3 protein is one row after TCRdb ran MiXCR on the multiplex PCR reads. The sample has nearly 600,000 distinct CDR3 sequences; approximately 15% are singletons. Uncontrolled infection, other autoimmune disease, pregnancy or lactation disqualified patients from enrolment. The sequence was obtained from a woman under 30 with Graves' ophthalmopathy. Source material: blood.

The CDR3 spells CASSLGRSSGANVLTF. The CDR3 region has the DNA TGTGCCAGCAGCTTAGGTAGAAGCTCTGGGGCCAACGTCCTGACTTTC. The chain recombines TRBV5-7 with TRBJ2-6; D ambiguous. TRBV5-7 is labeled an ORF, and its function is uncertain. The germline V and J ends were trimmed by 2 bases and 0 bases, with 9 bases remaining between them. The CDR3 contains 16 residues.